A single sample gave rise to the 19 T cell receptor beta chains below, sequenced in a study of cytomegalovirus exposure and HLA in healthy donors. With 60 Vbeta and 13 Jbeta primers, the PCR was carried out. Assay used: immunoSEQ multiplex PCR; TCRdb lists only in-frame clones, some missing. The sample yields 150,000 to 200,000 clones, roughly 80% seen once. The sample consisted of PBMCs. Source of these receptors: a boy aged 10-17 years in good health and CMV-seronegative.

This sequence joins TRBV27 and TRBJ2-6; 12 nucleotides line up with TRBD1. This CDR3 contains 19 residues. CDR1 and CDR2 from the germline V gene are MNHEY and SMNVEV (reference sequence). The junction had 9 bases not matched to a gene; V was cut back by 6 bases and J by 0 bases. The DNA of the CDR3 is TGTGCCAGCAGCTCCCCGGGACAGGGGGCTCACTCTGGGGCCAACGTCCTGACTTTC. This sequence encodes CASSSPGQGAHSGANVLTF.

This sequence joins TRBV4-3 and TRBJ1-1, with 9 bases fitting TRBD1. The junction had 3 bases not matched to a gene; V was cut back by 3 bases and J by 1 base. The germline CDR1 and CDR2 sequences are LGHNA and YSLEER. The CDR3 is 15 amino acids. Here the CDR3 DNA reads TGCGCCAGCAGCCAGGCGGGACAGGGGAACACTGAAGCTTTCTTT. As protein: CASSQAGQGNTEAFF.

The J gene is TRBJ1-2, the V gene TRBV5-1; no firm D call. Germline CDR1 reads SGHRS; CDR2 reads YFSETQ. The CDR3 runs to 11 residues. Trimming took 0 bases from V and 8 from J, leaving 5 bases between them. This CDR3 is CASSLDKGYTF. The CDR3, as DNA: TGCGCCAGCAGCTTGGACAAGGGCTACACCTTC.

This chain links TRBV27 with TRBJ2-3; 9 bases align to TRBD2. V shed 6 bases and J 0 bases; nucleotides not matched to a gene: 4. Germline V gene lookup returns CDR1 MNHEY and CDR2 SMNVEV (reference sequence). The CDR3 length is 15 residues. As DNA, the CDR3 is TGTGCCAGCAGGCTTGCGGGGGGGAGCACAGATACGCAGTATTTT. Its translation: CASRLAGGSTDTQYF.

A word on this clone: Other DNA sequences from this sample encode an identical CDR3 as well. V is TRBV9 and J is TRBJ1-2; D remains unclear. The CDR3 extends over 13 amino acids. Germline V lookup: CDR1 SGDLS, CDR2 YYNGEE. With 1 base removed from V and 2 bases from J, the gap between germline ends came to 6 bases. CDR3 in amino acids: CASSVTENYGYTF. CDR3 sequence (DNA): TGTGCCAGCAGCGTAACGGAGAACTATGGCTACACCTTC.

The CDR3 nucleotides are TGTGCCAGCAGCGTAGGACCGGAGAATCAGCCCCAGCATTTT. As protein: CASSVGPENQPQHF. The chain recombines TRBV9 with TRBJ1-5; D gene unclear. Trimming took 0 bases from V and 4 from J, leaving 8 bases between them. The CDR3 is 14 amino acids. Germline CDR1 SGDLS, CDR2 YYNGEE.

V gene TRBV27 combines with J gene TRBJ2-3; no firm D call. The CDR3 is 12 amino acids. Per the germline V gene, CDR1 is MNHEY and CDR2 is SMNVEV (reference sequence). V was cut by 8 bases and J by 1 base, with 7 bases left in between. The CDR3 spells CASFGGTDTQYF. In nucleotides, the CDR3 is TGTGCCAGCTTCGGTGGCACAGATACGCAGTATTTT.

The CDR3 bases are TGTGCCTGGGACAGTGAATTCACCGGGGAGCTGTTTTTT. Protein: CAWDSEFTGELFF. The chain has TRBV30 and TRBJ2-2, with D possibly being TRBD1 (5 bases). Between the trimmed V and J ends, which lost 5 bases and 4 bases, there was a span of 11 bases. CDR3 size: 13 residues. Germline loops: CDR1 GTSNPN, CDR2 SVGIG (reference sequence).

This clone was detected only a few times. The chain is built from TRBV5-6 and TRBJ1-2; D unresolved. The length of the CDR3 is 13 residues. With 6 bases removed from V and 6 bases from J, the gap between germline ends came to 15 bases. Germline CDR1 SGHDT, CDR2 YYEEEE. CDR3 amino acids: CASTSAKSDGYTF. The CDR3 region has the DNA TGTGCCAGCACCTCCGCCAAAAGCGATGGCTACACCTTC. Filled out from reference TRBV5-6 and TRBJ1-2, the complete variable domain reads DAGVTQSPTHLIKTRGQQVTLRCSPKSGHDTVSWYQQALGQGPQFIFQYYEEEERQRGNFPDRFSGHQFPNYSSELNVNALLLGDSALYLCASTSAKSDGYTFGSGTRLTVV.

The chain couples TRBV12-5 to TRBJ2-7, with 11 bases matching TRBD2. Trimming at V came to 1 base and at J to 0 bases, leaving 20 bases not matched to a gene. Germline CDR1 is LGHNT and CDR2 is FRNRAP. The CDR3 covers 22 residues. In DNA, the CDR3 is TGTGCTAGTGGTTTGGCCCCGACTAGCGGGGTACACTCCGCTGTCACCTCCTACGAGCAGTACTTC. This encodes CASGLAPTSGVHSAVTSYEQYF.

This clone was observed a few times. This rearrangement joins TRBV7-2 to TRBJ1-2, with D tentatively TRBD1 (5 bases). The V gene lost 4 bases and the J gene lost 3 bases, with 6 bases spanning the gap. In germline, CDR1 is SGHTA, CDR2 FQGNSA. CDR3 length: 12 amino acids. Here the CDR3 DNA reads TGTGCCAGCAGCTCAGGGTACTATGGCTACACCTTC. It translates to CASSSGYYGYTF.

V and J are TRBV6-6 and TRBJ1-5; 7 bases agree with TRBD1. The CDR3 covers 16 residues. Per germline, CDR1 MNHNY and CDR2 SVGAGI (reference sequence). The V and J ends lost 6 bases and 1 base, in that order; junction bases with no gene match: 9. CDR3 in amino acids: CASRYGTATSNQPQHF. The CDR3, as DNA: TGTGCCAGCAGATATGGGACAGCGACAAGCAATCAGCCCCAGCATTTT.

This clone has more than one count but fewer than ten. Here the CDR3 reads CAIRTARETTEAFF. The CDR3 DNA is TGTGCCATCCGGACAGCTCGAGAAACCACTGAAGCTTTCTTT. The genes are TRBV10-3 and TRBJ1-1, with a possible D match to TRBD1 (6 bases). V gave up 8 bases and J gave up 4 bases, with 17 bases separating them. The CDR3 has 14 residues. Germline CDR1 is ENHRY and CDR2 is SYGVKD.

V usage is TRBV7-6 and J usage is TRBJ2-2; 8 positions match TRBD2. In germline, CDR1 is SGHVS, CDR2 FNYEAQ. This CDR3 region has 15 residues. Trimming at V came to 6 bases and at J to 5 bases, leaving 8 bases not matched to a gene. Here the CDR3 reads CASRASGGRTGELFF. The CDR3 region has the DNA TGTGCCAGCAGGGCCTCGGGGGGGAGGACCGGGGAGCTGTTTTTT.

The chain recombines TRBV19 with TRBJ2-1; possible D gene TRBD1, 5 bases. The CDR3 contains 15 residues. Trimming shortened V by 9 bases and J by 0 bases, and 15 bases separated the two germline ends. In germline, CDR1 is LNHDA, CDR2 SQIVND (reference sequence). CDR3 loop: CASQHTGYSYNEQFF. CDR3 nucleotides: TGTGCCAGCCAACATACAGGCTACTCCTACAATGAGCAGTTCTTC.

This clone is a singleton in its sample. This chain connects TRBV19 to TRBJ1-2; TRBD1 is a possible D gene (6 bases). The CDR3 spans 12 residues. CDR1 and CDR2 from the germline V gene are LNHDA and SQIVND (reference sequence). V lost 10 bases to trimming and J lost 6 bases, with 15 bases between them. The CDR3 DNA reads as TGTGCCATCTCCGACAGGTCGGATGGCTACACCTTC. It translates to CAISDRSDGYTF.

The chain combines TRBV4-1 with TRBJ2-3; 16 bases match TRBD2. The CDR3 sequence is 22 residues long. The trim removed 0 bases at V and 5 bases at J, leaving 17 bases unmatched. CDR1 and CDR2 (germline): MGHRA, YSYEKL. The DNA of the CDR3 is TGCGCCAGCAGCCAAGACCCGCACGTGACTCCGGGACTAGCGGGAGGGCAAGATACGCAGTATTTT. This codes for CASSQDPHVTPGLAGGQDTQYF.

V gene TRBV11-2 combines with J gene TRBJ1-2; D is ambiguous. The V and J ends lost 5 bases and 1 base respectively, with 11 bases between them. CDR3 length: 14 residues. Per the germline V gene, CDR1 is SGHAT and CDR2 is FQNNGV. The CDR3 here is CASSLAELNYGYTF. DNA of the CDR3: TGTGCCAGCAGCCTCGCGGAGCTTAACTATGGCTACACCTTC.

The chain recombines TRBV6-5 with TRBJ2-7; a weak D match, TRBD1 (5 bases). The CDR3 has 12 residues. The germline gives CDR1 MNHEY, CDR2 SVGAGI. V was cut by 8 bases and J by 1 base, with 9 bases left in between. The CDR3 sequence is CASLTVSYEQYF. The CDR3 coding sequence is TGTGCCAGCCTGACAGTATCCTACGAGCAGTACTTC.